This paragraph reports one T cell receptor (beta chain). The antigen remains unidentified. This sample is part of a study of long-term antiretroviral therapy in people with HIV. Study-level results: Collection of the blood took place between the mid-2000s and the late 2010s. The ART regimens in use then may have been less effective than current ones. Diversity measured after ART increased yet remained under transplant donor controls.

With survey level as its setting, the immunoSEQ assay was v3.0. Produced via immunoSEQ multiplex PCR; TCRdb's table is partial and in-frame only. The sample records approximately 27,000 clones, 80% to 90% being singletons. There were about 0.95-10 million cryopreserved PBMC in the samples before DNA extraction. The material sequenced was unsorted PBMCs, taken 1.8 years after starting antiretroviral therapy. This TCR derives from a woman under 30 with HIV.

CDR3 nucleotide sequence: TGTGCCAGCAGTAGGGGGAATGAGCAGTTCTTC. This translates into CASSRGNEQFF. The V gene is TRBV27, the J gene TRBJ2-1; perhaps TRBD1 as D (6 bases). Germline V gene data show CDR1 as MNHEY and CDR2 as SMNVEV (reference sequence). This CDR3 spans 11 amino acids. The V end lost 5 bases, the J end lost 7 bases, and 6 bases lay between the germline ends.